The 4 T cell receptor beta chains listed next were all sequenced from one sample in a study of chemoradiotherapy in HPV16-positive cancers. Clones were sequenced by immunoSEQ multiplex PCR, and TCRdb holds only the in-frame ones, with some missing. The sample has 7,000 or so clones; roughly four fifths are singletons. The starting material was tumor tissue, obtained from a patient who underwent chemoradiotherapy. The receptor set was obtained from a human donor with HPV-associated anogenital cancer.

The gene calls are TRBV5-4 and TRBJ1-1; D is possibly TRBD1 (6 bases). The germline V and J ends were trimmed by 0 bases and 5 bases, with 11 bases remaining between them. CDR1 SGHNT and CDR2 YYREEE come from the germline V gene (reference sequence). The CDR3 is 14 residues long. The CDR3: CASSLEGGKTEAFF. CDR3 in DNA: TGTGCCAGCAGCTTGGAAGGGGGAAAAACTGAAGCTTTCTTT.

J is TRBJ2-2 and V is TRBV10-1; 13 nucleotides agree with TRBD2. The CDR3 extends over 17 amino acids. Germline loops: CDR1 WNHNN, CDR2 SYGVQD (reference sequence). The V gene end was trimmed by 6 bases and the J gene end by 0 bases; junction bases not matched to a gene: 4. The CDR3, as DNA: TGCGCCAGCAGACCTGGGACTAGCGGGGCGAACACCGGGGAGCTGTTTTTT. Its translation: CASRPGTSGANTGELFF.

The V call is TRBV6-1, the J call TRBJ1-2; D not certain. The V gene's germline CDR1 is MNHNS and CDR2 SASEGT. This CDR3 contains 20 residues. Between the trimmed V and J ends, which lost 1 base and 4 bases, there was a span of 28 bases. CDR3 region: CASSEGLILQRTAYGYGYTF. The CDR3 nucleotides are TGTGCCAGCAGTGAAGGGCTTATTCTACAGAGGACGGCCTATGGCTATGGCTACACCTTC.

The CDR3 coding sequence is TGTGCCAGCAGCTCCTTAGCGGGGGGGCGCACGCAGTATTTT. Translated, it gives CASSSLAGGRTQYF. V usage is TRBV5-4 and J usage is TRBJ2-3; TRBD2 matches at 11 bases. The J segment lost 9 bases and the V segment lost 3 bases, leaving 6 bases of the junction unmatched. From germline, CDR1 is SGHNT and CDR2 YYREEE (reference sequence). The CDR3 totals 14 residues.